This TCR beta chain was sequenced during a study of human T cells and chemical hapten exposure. Study-wide context: Minor pooled library volume differences mainly drove per-sample TCR yield variation. The study, taken as a whole, reports: TCRs whose frequency exceeded 1 in 1000 remained the same following DPC sensitization.

One entry per CDR3 protein results from TCRdb running MiXCR on the RACE reads. The sample contains hundreds of thousands of distinct CDR3 sequences, about 6% of which appear only once. V shed 4 bases and J shed 4 bases, with 10 bases lying between them. The CDR3 is made up of 13 amino acids. The germline gives CDR1 LGHNA, CDR2 YNFKEQ. This sample's time point: patch test 2, 6 weeks after DPC sensitization. Treatment specified: therapeutic diphenylcyclopropenone sensitization with weekly scalp DPC. Of note for this clonotype: Its antigen is not identified.

This specimen was whole blood, taken in connection with sensitization to the hapten diphenylcyclopropenone (DPC). The V call is TRBV4-2, the J call TRBJ2-5, with D unclear. This receptor was taken from a woman aged 18-35 years with alopecia areata. Some clones in this sample may be carry-over from other donors' samples. The DNA for the CDR3 is TGTGCCAGCAGCCCCACCTCGAGAGAGACCCAGTACTTC. Protein sequence: CASSPTSRETQYF.